This is a list of T cell receptor beta chains from one sample in a study of T cells in Graves' hyperthyroidism and ophthalmopathy. TCRdb independently ran MiXCR on the multiplex PCR reads; one entry per CDR3 protein. The sample has around 500,000 distinct CDR3 sequences, around 15% seen once. Sample: blood. The receptors originated from a woman in her thirties or forties with Graves' hyperthyroidism. Both conserved end residues are part of each CDR3. D genes are given only for firm matches. Not all rows give a size; the values are once, few, many and, for expanded clones, a class.

v_call	d_call	j_call	clone_size	cdr3_nt	cdr3_aa
TRBV28	NA	TRBJ2-7	NA	TGTGCCAGCAGTATACAGGGTAATTCCTACGAGCAGTACTTC	CASSIQGNSYEQYF
TRBV25-1	NA	TRBJ2-3	few	TGTGCCAGCAGTGCCGGACAGTCGCGCACAGATACGCAGTATTTT	CASSAGQSRTDTQYF
TRBV28	NA	TRBJ2-7	many	TGTGCCAGCAGTTTAAATTTAGGCTACGAGCAGTACTTC	CASSLNLGYEQYF
TRBV13	NA	TRBJ2-3	medium-sized	TGTGCCAGCAGCCCCAGCAGAGAAGGCACAGATACGCAGTATTTT	CASSPSREGTDTQYF
TRBV6-2/TRBV6-3	NA	TRBJ2-5	few	TGTGCCAGCAGCCCCCGGGACGGACTTAGGGAGACCCAGTACTTC	CASSPRDGLRETQYF
TRBV28	NA	TRBJ2-7	large	TGTGCCAGCAGTCCCCAAAGGGGGGCCCCCTACGAGCAGTACTTC	CASSPQRGAPYEQYF
TRBV28	NA	TRBJ2-6	many	TGTGCCAGCAGTACCTTGCAGGGCTCTGGGGCCAACGTCCTGACTTTC	CASSTLQGSGANVLTF
TRBV7-3	NA	TRBJ2-5	many	TGTGCCAGCAGCTTCTCCGGGGCCGAGAAGGAGACCCAGTACTTC	CASSFSGAEKETQYF
TRBV28	TRBD2	TRBJ2-7	many	TGTGCCAGCAGCCGGACTAGCGGCACCTACGAGCAGTACTTC	CASSRTSGTYEQYF
TRBV14	TRBD1	TRBJ2-5	many	TGTGCCAGCAGCCACCGGACAGGTACCCAAGAGACCCAGTACTTC	CASSHRTGTQETQYF
TRBV6-1	TRBD1	TRBJ2-1	many	TGTGCCAGCAGGCTTCGAGGACAGGGAAACTACAATGAGCAGTTCTTC	CASRLRGQGNYNEQFF
TRBV9	TRBD1	TRBJ1-3	few	TGTGCCAGCAGCGAAAACAGGGGGGAAAACACCATATATTTT	CASSENRGENTIYF
TRBV5-1	TRBD2	TRBJ2-5	many	TGCGCCAGCAGCATCTTAGCGGGAGGGGAGACCCAGTACTTC	CASSILAGGETQYF
TRBV30	TRBD1	TRBJ2-5	many	TGTGCCTGGAGCCCAGGACAGGGCAACCAAGAGACCCAGTACTTC	CAWSPGQGNQETQYF
TRBV30	NA	TRBJ1-1	NA	TGTGCCTCCCTCGGCAAACTGAACACTGAAGCTTTCTTT	CASLGKLNTEAFF
TRBV27	TRBD1	TRBJ1-5	many	TGTGCCAGCAGTTCCTCGGGACAGGGCAGCAATCAGCCCCAGCATTTT	CASSSSGQGSNQPQHF
TRBV5-1	TRBD1	TRBJ2-1	many	TGCGCCAGCAGCGGAGGACAGGGTGGCAATGAGCAGTTCTTC	CASSGGQGGNEQFF
TRBV12-3/TRBV12-4	TRBD1	TRBJ1-5	many	TGTGCCAGCAGTTTAAGGACAGGGGACAATCAGCCCCAGCATTTT	CASSLRTGDNQPQHF
TRBV19	NA	TRBJ1-4	NA	TGTGCCAGTAGTATAGTCGAGACGGCTAATGAAAAACTGTTTTTT	CASSIVETANEKLFF
TRBV27	NA	TRBJ2-7	NA	TGTGCCAGCAGTTCTAGGGGGAGGGCTTACGAGCAGTACTTC	CASSSRGRAYEQYF
TRBV27	NA	TRBJ2-1	many	TGTGCCAGCAGTTTTGAACTGTCCAGGGGAGAGCAGTTCTTC	CASSFELSRGEQFF
TRBV7-9	TRBD1	TRBJ2-7	many	TGTGCCAGCAGCTGGGGGGGACAGGGTAGCAACGAGCAGTACTTC	CASSWGGQGSNEQYF
TRBV10-3	NA	TRBJ2-3	many	TGTGCCATCAGTGGAGGTGGATCAGGGGCTAGCACAGATACGCAGTATTTT	CAISGGGSGASTDTQYF
TRBV30	NA	TRBJ2-5	few	TGTGCCTGGAGTGTACAGAAAGAGACCCAGTACTTC	CAWSVQKETQYF
TRBV5-1	NA	TRBJ2-3	many	TGCGCCAGCAGCTTGGACTTTACAGATACGCAGTATTTT	CASSLDFTDTQYF
TRBV27	NA	TRBJ2-3	many	TGTGCCAGCAGTCTCACCGCCTGGGGGGCGACAGATACGCAGTATTTT	CASSLTAWGATDTQYF
TRBV6-1	TRBD2	TRBJ2-4	many	TGTGCCAGCAGTGAAAAGGGACTAGAGTTCAAAAACATTCAGTACTTC	CASSEKGLEFKNIQYF
TRBV7-8	NA	TRBJ2-4	NA	TGTGCCAGCAGCTTAAAAGCGTGGAGTGGGGAGTTGAGAAACATTCAGTACTTC	CASSLKAWSGELRNIQYF